A selection of T cell receptor beta chains follows, all from one sample in a study of metastatic and nonmetastatic thyroid tumors. TCRdb reassembled clones from the PCR reads with MiXCR. Of about 59,000 clones listed, around 15% are singletons. The specimen sequenced was blood. The receptors stem from a male donor with papillary thyroid cancer or a benign thyroid nodule (not recorded which). Some clones in this sample may be carry-over from other donors' samples. CDR3s include the opening cysteine and the closing phenylalanine or tryptophan. D genes are given only for firm matches. The size of a clone is reported for some rows only, either as once, few or many, or as a class for expanded clones.

CASSPREAGGHEQFF,TGTGCCAGCAGTCCCCGGGAAGCGGGAGGCCATGAGCAGTTCTTC,few,TRBD2,TRBJ2-1,TRBV12-3/TRBV12-4
CASSQASTGELFF,TGTGCCAGCAGCCAAGCGAGCACCGGGGAGCTGTTTTTT,many,-,TRBJ2-2,TRBV16
CASREDRRVDGYTF,TGTGCCAGCAGGGAGGACAGGCGTGTGGATGGCTACACCTTC,-,TRBD1,TRBJ1-2,TRBV28
CASSYRGLDYQFF,TGTGCCAGCAGTTACAGGGGGCTCGATTATCAGTTCTTC,few,TRBD1,TRBJ2-1,TRBV6-5
CASSACPQGWAGYTF,TGTGCCAGCAGCGCCTGTCCGCAGGGGTGGGCTGGCTACACCTTC,-,-,TRBJ1-2,TRBV9
CASSEGRGRDYGYTF,TGTGCCAGCAGTGAAGGCAGGGGGCGGGACTATGGCTACACCTTC,many,TRBD1,TRBJ1-2,TRBV2
CSARRAGPSPAGNTIYF,TGCAGTGCTAGACGGGCGGGCCCCTCTCCAGCTGGAAACACCATATATTTT,many,-,TRBJ1-3,TRBV20-1
CASSVYRPGANFLTF,TGTGCCAGCAGTGTTTACAGGCCTGGGGCCAACTTCCTGACTTTC,few,-,TRBJ2-6,TRBV6-1
CASSPSTGNTGELFF,TGCGCCAGCAGCCCATCAACAGGGAACACCGGGGAGCTGTTTTTT,many,-,TRBJ2-2,TRBV5-1
CASSPLGQAKNIQYF,TGCGCCAGCAGCCCTCTTGGACAGGCTAAAAACATTCAGTACTTC,many,TRBD1,TRBJ2-4,TRBV5-1
CASSSGTGGLETQYF,TGTGCCAGCAGCTCCGGGACAGGGGGCTTGGAGACCCAGTACTTC,many,TRBD1,TRBJ2-5,TRBV5-5
CASSKPSGTDNSGAYTEAFF,TGTGCCAGCAGTAAACCATCCGGGACAGACAACTCTGGAGCTTACACTGAAGCTTTCTTT,many,TRBD1,TRBJ1-1,TRBV6-4
CASSLTSGDDEQYF,TGTGCCAGCAGCCTAACTAGCGGGGACGACGAGCAGTACTTC,many,TRBD2,TRBJ2-7,TRBV3-1
CASSLTGGNNEQFF,TGTGCCAGCAGTTTGACAGGCGGTAACAATGAGCAGTTCTTC,-,-,TRBJ2-1,TRBV28
CASSFGNEQFF,TGTGCCAGCAGCTTTGGAAATGAGCAGTTCTTC,many,-,TRBJ2-1,TRBV7-9
CASSLPYTDTQYF,TGTGCCAGCAGCTTGCCGTACACAGATACGCAGTATTTT,few,-,TRBJ2-3,TRBV5-6